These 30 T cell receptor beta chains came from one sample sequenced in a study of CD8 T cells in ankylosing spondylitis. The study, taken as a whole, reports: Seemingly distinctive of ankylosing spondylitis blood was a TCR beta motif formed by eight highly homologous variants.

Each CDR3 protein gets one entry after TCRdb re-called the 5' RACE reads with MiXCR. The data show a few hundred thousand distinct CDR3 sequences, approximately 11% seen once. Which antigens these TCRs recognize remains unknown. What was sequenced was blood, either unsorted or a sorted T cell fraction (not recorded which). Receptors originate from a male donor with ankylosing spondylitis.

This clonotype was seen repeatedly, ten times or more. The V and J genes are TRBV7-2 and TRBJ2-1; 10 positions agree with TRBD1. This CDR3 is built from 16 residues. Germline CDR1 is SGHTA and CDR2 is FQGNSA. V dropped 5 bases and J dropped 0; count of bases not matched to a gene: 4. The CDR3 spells CASSRTGGNSYNEQFF. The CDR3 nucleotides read TGTGCCAGCAGCCGGACAGGGGGTAACTCCTACAATGAGCAGTTCTTC.

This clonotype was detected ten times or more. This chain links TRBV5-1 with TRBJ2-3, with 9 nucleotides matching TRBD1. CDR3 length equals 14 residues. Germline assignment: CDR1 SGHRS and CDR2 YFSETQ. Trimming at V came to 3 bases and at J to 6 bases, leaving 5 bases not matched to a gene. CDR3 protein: CASSSGTGIDTQYF. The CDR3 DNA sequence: TGCGCCAGCAGCTCCGGGACAGGGATCGATACGCAGTATTTT.

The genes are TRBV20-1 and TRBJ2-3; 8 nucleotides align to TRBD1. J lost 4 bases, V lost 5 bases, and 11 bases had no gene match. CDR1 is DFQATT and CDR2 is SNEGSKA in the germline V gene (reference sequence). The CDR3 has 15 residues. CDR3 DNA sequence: TGCAGTGCTGGAGTTAGACAGGGGTTTGCAGATACGCAGTATTTT. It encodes CSAGVRQGFADTQYF.

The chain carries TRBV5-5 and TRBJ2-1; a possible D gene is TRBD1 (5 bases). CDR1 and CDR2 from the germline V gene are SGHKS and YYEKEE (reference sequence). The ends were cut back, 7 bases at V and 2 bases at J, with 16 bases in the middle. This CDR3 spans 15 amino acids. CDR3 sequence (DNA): TGTGCCAGCGAACTGGGCAGGGAAACCTACAATGAGCAGTTCTTC. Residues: CASELGRETYNEQFF.

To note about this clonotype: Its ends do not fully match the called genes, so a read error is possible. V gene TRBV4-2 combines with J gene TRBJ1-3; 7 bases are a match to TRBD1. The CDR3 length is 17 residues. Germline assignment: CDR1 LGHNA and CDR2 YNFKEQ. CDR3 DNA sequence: TGTGCCAGCAGCCCGACAGGGAACAAGGCCTCTGGAACCACCATATATTTT. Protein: CASSPTGNKASGTTIYF.

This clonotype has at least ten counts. Here the CDR3 reads CSVAGAPEGTEAFF. CDR3 coding DNA: TGCAGCGTTGCGGGGGCGCCCGAGGGAACTGAAGCTTTCTTT. V usage is TRBV29-1 and J usage is TRBJ1-1, with D perhaps matching TRBD1 (6 bases). The ends were cut back, 4 bases at V and 5 bases at J, with 17 bases in the middle. Germline CDR1 SQVTM, CDR2 ANQGSEA. The CDR3 covers 14 residues. The full variable domain, with the rest looked up from reference TRBV29-1 and TRBJ1-1, is SAVISQKPSRDICQRGTSLTIQCQVDSQVTMMFWYRQQPGQSLTLIATANQGSEATYESGFVIDKFPISRPNLTFSTLTVSNMSPEDSSIYLCSVAGAPEGTEAFFGQGTRLTVV.

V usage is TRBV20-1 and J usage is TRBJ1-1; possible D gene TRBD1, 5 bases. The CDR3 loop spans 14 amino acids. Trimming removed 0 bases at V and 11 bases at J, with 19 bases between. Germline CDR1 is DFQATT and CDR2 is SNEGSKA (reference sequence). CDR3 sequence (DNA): TGCAGTGCTAGAGATACGGGATCAGGGCTTTTGGCTTTCTTT. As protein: CSARDTGSGLLAFF.

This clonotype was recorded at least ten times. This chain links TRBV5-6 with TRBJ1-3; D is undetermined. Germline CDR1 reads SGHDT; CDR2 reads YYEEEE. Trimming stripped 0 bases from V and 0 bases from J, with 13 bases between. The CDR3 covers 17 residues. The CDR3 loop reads CASSLGGGPFSGNTIYF. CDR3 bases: TGTGCCAGCAGCTTGGGAGGAGGGCCGTTCTCTGGAAACACCATATATTTT.

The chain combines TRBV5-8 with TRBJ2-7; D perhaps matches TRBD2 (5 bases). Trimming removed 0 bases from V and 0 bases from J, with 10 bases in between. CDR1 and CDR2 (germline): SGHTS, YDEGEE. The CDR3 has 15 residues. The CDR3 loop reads CASSLETGYSYEQYF. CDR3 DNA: TGTGCCAGCAGCTTGGAAACGGGATACTCCTACGAGCAGTACTTC.

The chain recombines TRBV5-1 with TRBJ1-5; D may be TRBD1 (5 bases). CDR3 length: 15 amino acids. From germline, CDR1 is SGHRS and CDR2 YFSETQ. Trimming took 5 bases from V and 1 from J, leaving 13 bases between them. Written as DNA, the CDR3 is TGCGCCAGCAGAGAGAGTGGGGGAAGCAATCAGCCCCAGCATTTT. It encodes CASRESGGSNQPQHF.

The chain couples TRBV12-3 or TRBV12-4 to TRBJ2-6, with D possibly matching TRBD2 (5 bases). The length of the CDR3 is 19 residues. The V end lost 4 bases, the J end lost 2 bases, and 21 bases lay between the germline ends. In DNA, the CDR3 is TGTGCCAGCAGTTCCTTGGACTCTGCGAGGGTTGCTGGGGCCAACGTCCTGACTTTC. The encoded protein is CASSSLDSARVAGANVLTF.

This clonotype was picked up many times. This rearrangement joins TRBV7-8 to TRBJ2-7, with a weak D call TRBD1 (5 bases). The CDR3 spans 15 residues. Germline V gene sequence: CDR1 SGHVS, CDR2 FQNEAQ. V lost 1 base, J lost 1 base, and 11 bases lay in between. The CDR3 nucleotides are TGTGCCAGCAGCTTAGATGCAGGGATTTCCTACGAGCAGTACGTC. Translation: CASSLDAGISYEQYV.

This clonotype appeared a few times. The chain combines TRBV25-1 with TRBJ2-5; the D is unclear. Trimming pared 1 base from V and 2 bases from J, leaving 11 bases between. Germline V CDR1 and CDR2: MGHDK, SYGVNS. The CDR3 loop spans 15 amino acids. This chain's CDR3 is CASSEFHIPQETQYF. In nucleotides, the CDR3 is TGTGCCAGCAGTGAATTTCACATACCACAAGAGACCCAGTACTTC.

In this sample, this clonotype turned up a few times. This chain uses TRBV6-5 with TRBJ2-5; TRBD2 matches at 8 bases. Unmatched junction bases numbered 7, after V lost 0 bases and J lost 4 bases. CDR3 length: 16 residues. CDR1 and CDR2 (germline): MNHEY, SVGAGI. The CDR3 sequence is CASSYSGAGVPETQYF. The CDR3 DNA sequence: TGTGCCAGCAGTTACTCAGGAGCGGGAGTTCCAGAGACCCAGTACTTC.

CDR3 loop: CSVGGGNYGYTF. Written as DNA, the CDR3 is TGCAGCGTTGGCGGGGGTAACTATGGCTACACCTTC. The V call is TRBV29-1, the J call TRBJ1-2, with a tentative D call TRBD1 (5 bases). Trimming took 4 bases from V and 1 from J, leaving 7 bases between them. This CDR3 is built from 12 residues. Germline V gene data show CDR1 as SQVTM and CDR2 as ANQGSEA.

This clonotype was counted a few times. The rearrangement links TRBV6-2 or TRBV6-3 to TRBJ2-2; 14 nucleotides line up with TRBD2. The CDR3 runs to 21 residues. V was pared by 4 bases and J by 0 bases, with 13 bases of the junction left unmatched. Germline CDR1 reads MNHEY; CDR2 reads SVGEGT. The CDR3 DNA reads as TGTGCCAGCAGTTTCTCAAGGACTAGCGGGAGGCCCCGGGCGAACACCGGGGAGCTGTTTTTT. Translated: CASSFSRTSGRPRANTGELFF.

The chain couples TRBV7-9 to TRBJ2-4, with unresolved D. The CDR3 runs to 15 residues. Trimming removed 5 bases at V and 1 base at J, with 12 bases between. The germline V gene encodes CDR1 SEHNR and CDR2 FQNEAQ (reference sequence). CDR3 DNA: TGTGCCAGCAGCCCCCTCACCCTCGCCAAAAACATTCAGTACTTC. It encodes CASSPLTLAKNIQYF. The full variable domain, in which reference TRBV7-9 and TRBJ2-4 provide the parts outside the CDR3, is DTGVSQNPRHKITKRGQNVTFRCDPISEHNRLYWYRQTLGQGPEFLTYFQNEAQLEKSRLLSDRFSAERPKGSFSTLEIQRTEQGDSAMYLCASSPLTLAKNIQYFGAGTRLSVL.

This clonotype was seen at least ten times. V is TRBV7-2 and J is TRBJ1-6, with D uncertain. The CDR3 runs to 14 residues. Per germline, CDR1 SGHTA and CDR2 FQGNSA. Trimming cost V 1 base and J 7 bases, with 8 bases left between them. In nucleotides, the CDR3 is TGTGCCAGCAGCTTAGTGGCCGGGAATTCACCCCTCCACTTT. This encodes CASSLVAGNSPLHF.

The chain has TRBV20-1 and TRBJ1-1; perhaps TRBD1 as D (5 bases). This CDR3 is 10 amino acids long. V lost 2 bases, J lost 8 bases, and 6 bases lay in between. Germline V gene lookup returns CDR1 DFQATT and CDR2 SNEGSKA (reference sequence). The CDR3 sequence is CSARRTEAFF. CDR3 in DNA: TGCAGTGCTAGAAGGACAGAAGCTTTCTTT.

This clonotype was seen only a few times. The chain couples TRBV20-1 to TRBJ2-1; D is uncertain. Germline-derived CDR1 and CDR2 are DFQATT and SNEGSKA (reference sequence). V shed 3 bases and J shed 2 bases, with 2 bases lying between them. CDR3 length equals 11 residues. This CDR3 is CSASAYNEQFF. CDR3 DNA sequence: TGCAGTGCTAGCGCCTACAATGAGCAGTTCTTC.

CDR3: CASSLGGDSNEQFF. CDR3 nucleotide sequence: TGTGCCAGCAGCTTGGGAGGAGACAGCAATGAGCAGTTCTTC. V gene TRBV5-8 combines with J gene TRBJ2-1; possibly TRBD1 for D (5 bases). Trimming removed 0 bases from V and 6 bases from J, with 10 bases in between. CDR3 length equals 14 residues. In germline, CDR1 is SGHTS, CDR2 YDEGEE.

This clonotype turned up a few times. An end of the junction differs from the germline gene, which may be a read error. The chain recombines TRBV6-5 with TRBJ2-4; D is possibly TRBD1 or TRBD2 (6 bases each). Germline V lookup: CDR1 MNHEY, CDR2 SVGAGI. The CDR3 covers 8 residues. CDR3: CGGPPGDF. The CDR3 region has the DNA TGTGGGGGGCCGCCGGGGGACTTC.

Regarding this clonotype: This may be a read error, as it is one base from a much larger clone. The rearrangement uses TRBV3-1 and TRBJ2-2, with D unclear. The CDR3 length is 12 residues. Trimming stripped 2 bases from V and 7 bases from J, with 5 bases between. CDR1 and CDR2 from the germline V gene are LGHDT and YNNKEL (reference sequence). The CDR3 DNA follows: TGTGCCAGCAGCCAAAATAGCGGGGAGCTGTTTTTT. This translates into CASSQNSGELFF.

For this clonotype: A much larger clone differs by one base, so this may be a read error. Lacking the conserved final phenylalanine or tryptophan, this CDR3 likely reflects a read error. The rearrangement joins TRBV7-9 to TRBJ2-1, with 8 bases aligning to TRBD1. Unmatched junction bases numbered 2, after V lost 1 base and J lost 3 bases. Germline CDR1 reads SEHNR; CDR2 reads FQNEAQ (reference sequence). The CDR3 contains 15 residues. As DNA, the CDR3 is TGTGCCAGCAGCTTAGAGGGACAGGTCTACAATGAGCAGTTCTCC. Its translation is CASSLEGQVYNEQFS.

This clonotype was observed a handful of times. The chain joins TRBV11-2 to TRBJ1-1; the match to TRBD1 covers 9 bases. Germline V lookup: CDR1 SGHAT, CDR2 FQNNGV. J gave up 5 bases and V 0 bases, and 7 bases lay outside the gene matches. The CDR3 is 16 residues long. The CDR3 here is CASSLDQGQGVTEAFF. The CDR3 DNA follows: TGTGCCAGCAGCTTAGATCAGGGACAGGGAGTGACTGAAGCTTTCTTT.

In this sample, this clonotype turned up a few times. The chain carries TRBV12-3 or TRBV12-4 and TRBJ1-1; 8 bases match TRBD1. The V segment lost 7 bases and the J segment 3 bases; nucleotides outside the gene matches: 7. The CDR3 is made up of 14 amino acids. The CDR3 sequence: CASTTTGEDTEAFF. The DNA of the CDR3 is TGTGCCAGCACTACGACAGGGGAAGACACTGAAGCTTTCTTT.

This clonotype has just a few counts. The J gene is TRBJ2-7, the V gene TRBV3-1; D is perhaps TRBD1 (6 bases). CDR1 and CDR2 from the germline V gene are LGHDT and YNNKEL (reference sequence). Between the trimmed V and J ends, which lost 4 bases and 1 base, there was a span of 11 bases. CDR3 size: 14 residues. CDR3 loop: CASSRGGPSYEQYF. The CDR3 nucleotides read TGTGCCAGCAGCCGAGGGGGACCTTCCTACGAGCAGTACTTC.

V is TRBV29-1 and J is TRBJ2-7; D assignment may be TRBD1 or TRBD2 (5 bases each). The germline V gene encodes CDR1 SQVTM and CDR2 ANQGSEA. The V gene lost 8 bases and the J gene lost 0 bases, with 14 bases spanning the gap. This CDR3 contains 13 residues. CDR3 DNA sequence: TGCAGCACAAGAATGAGGGGCTCCTACGAGCAGTACTTC. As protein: CSTRMRGSYEQYF.

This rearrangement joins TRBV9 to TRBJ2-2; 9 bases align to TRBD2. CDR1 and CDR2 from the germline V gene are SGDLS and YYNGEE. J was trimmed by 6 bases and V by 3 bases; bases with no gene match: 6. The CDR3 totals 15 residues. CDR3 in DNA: TGTGCCAGCAGCGCCATAGTAGCGGGAGCCGGGGAGCTGTTTTTT. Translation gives CASSAIVAGAGELFF.

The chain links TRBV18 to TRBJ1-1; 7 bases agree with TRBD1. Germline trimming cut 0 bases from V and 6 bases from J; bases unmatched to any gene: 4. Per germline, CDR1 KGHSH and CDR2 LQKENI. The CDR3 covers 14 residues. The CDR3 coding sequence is TGTGCCAGCTCACCACCGGGACAGACGTCTGAAGCTTTCTTT. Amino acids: CASSPPGQTSEAFF.